The 14 T cell receptor beta chains below all came from one sample that was sequenced in a study of cytomegalovirus exposure and HLA in healthy donors. TCRdb's copy holds only in-frame clones and misses some; the assay was immunoSEQ multiplex PCR. The sample contains over 250,000 clones, 87% of which appear only once. Sequenced material: PBMCs. The receptor set was obtained from a woman aged 30 to 39 in good health and CMV-seropositive.

J is TRBJ1-1 and V is TRBV27; D perhaps matches TRBD1 (5 bases). Trimming left V 7 bases short and J 2 bases short, with 11 bases between. CDR1 and CDR2 from the germline V gene are MNHEY and SMNVEV (reference sequence). The CDR3 consists of 13 residues. The CDR3 sequence: CASTRAGNTEAFF. Written as DNA, the CDR3 is TGTGCCAGCACCAGGGCGGGAAACACTGAAGCTTTCTTT.

The DNA of the CDR3 is TGTGCCAGCAGCTTAGCCCTCTCTGGGGCCAACGTCCTGACTTTC. Translated, it gives CASSLALSGANVLTF. The gene calls are TRBV7-9 and TRBJ2-6; D unresolved. The CDR3 extends over 15 amino acids. V was clipped by 0 bases and J by 0 bases, with 3 bases between them. The germline gives CDR1 SEHNR, CDR2 FQNEAQ (reference sequence).

This chain connects TRBV6-1 to TRBJ2-3; 9 positions match TRBD2. J was trimmed by 1 base and V by 0 bases; bases with no gene match: 2. CDR1 is MNHNS, CDR2 SASEGT, per germline. This CDR3 is 16 amino acids long. Written as DNA, the CDR3 is TGTGCCAGCAGTGAAGCCTTAGCGGGGGGCACAGATACGCAGTATTTT. Translation: CASSEALAGGTDTQYF.

The chain's CDR3 is CASSQSLAELYNEQFF. The CDR3 nucleotides are TGCGCCAGCAGCCAATCTTTAGCGGAACTTTACAATGAGCAGTTCTTC. The rearrangement links TRBV4-3 to TRBJ2-1, with D tentatively TRBD2 (6 bases). Trimming shortened V by 2 bases and J by 4 bases, and 15 bases separated the two germline ends. Germline-derived CDR1 and CDR2 are LGHNA and YSLEER. This CDR3 region has 16 residues.

This chain links TRBV9 with TRBJ2-1; TRBD2 is a possible D gene (5 bases). CDR1 and CDR2 (germline): SGDLS, YYNGEE. The ends were cut back, 3 bases at V and 7 bases at J, with 8 bases in the middle. The CDR3 is 12 residues long. The chain's CDR3 is CASSGPGNEQFF. In DNA form, the CDR3 reads TGTGCCAGCAGCGGACCGGGAAATGAGCAGTTCTTC.

V is TRBV30 and J is TRBJ1-2; the D gene is possibly TRBD1 (5 bases). This CDR3 has 12 amino acids. Germline CDR1 GTSNPN, CDR2 SVGIG (reference sequence). Trimming shortened V by 0 bases and J by 4 bases, and 6 bases separated the two germline ends. In DNA, the CDR3 is TGTGCCTGGAGTGTGGGGCTCTATGGCTACACCTTC. It encodes CAWSVGLYGYTF.

This clone was observed a few times. The CDR3 does not close with the conserved phenylalanine or tryptophan, likely indicating a read error. The limits of the CDR3 on the DNA are not certain, so only TCRdb's listed CDR3 is given. This chain links TRBV20-1 with TRBJ1-2. Germline V gene sequence: CDR1 DFQATT, CDR2 SNEGSKA (reference sequence). From its first to its last residue, the CDR3 has 11 amino acids. The CDR3: CSASDPLGGTV.

This rearrangement joins TRBV2 to TRBJ1-5; no definite D call. Trimming took 2 bases from V and 3 from J, leaving 5 bases between them. Germline V gives CDR1 SNHLY, CDR2 FYNNEI. This CDR3 spans 13 amino acids. The CDR3: CASSEFNNQPQHF. CDR3 nucleotide sequence: TGTGCCAGCAGTGAATTCAACAATCAGCCCCAGCATTTT.

This clone appeared a few times. The J gene is TRBJ1-2, the V gene TRBV27; weak D call: TRBD1 (5 bases). Trimming took off 4 bases at V and 5 bases at J, with 17 bases between the two ends. CDR3 length: 15 amino acids. Germline V gives CDR1 MNHEY, CDR2 SMNVEV (reference sequence). The CDR3 DNA reads as TGTGCCAGCAGTTCGATTGGGGACGGTGTGTATGGCTACACCTTC. This gives the protein CASSSIGDGVYGYTF.

The table lists this clone with a count of one. The CDR3 protein is CAWRTGVGTDTQYF. CDR3 bases: TGTGCCTGGAGGACAGGGGTAGGCACAGATACGCAGTATTTT. The rearrangement joins TRBV30 to TRBJ2-3; 8 bases are shared with TRBD1. The CDR3 consists of 14 residues. The junction had 3 bases not matched to a gene; V was cut back by 3 bases and J by 1 base. The germline gives CDR1 GTSNPN, CDR2 SVGIG (reference sequence). The full variable domain, with the rest looked up from reference TRBV30 and TRBJ2-3, is SQTIHQWPATLVQPVGSPLSLECTVEGTSNPNLYWYRQAAGRGLQLLFYSVGIGQISSEVPQNLSASRPQDRQFILSSKKLLLSDSGFYLCAWRTGVGTDTQYFGPGTRLTVL.

The chain combines TRBV18 with TRBJ2-1, with a weak D call TRBD1 (5 bases). Germline V CDR1 and CDR2: KGHSH, LQKENI. This CDR3 is 14 amino acids long. V was pared by 3 bases and J by 7 bases, with 13 bases between. The CDR3 DNA reads as TGTGCCAGCTCACCCCTAGACAGAGGTAATGAGCAGTTCTTC. Its translation: CASSPLDRGNEQFF.

The CDR3 protein is CASSHKKGRQGPGQPQHF. In nucleotides, the CDR3 is TGCGCCAGCAGCCATAAAAAGGGGAGACAGGGCCCCGGGCAGCCCCAGCATTTT. The chain recombines TRBV4-1 with TRBJ1-5; 7 positions agree with TRBD1. Germline V gives CDR1 MGHRA, CDR2 YSYEKL. The CDR3 runs to 18 residues. V lost 3 bases, J lost 7 bases, and 18 bases stayed unmatched.

The V gene is TRBV5-8, the J gene TRBJ1-6, with D possibly matching TRBD1 (5 bases). V was cut by 0 bases and J by 7 bases, with 11 bases left in between. The V gene's germline CDR1 is SGHTS and CDR2 YDEGEE. The CDR3 runs to 15 residues. The CDR3 DNA is TGTGCCAGCAGCTTGGTGGGACGGAGAAATTCACCCCTCCACTTT. Protein sequence: CASSLVGRRNSPLHF.

The J gene is TRBJ2-3, the V gene TRBV28; the match to TRBD1 covers 8 bases. The CDR3 length is 15 residues. Germline V gives CDR1 MDHEN, CDR2 SYDVKM. Trimming at V came to 4 bases and at J to 1 base, leaving 4 bases not matched to a gene. The CDR3 region has the DNA TGTGCCAGCAGTTCACCAGGGGGCCGCACAGATACGCAGTATTTT. It encodes CASSSPGGRTDTQYF.